This T cell receptor beta chain was recorded in a study of beta chain features in type 1 diabetes. Points from the study as a whole: Among all four CD4+ subsets, Type 1 diabetes patients had TCRB CDR3s that were moderately but significantly shorter.

Investigators reverse transcribed all isolated RNA, so they sequenced expressed TCRB transcripts. Profiling relied on immunoSEQ multiplex PCR, and the TCRdb table lists in-frame clones only, not all of them. Altogether approximately 150,000 clones are present, approximately 9% being singletons, with the ten largest covering approximately 2.2%. CDR1 and CDR2 from the germline V gene are LNHDA and SQIVND (reference sequence). The germline V and J ends were trimmed by 7 bases and 7 bases, with 11 bases remaining between them. The CDR3 has 11 amino acids. Remarks on this clone: The target antigen is unknown.

The TCR originated in a woman aged 18-35 years in good health. Sequenced material: central memory CD4+ T cells from blood. The chain is built from TRBV19 and TRBJ2-7; no reliable D call. In DNA form, the CDR3 reads TGTGCCAGTAAGATCCGCGAGGAGCAGTACTTC. This translates into CASKIREEQYF.